The 14 T cell receptor beta chains given below trace back to one sample, sequenced in a study of spatial heterogeneity in lung cancer. TCRdb recomputed calls from the 5' RACE reads with MiXCR, one row per CDR3 protein. The table has approximately 18,000 distinct CDR3 sequences, 19% seen once. The time point was: blood at routine non-recurrence follow-up after resection. Sequencing was performed on PBMCs, taken at follow-up. Receptors were obtained from a male donor with early-stage non-small cell lung cancer.

Remarks on this clonotype: A much larger clone differs from this one at a single base, so this may be a read error. V gene TRBV29-1 combines with J gene TRBJ2-7; TRBD2 is a possible D gene (5 bases). V was cut by 5 bases and J by 4 bases, with 15 bases left in between. CDR1 SQVTM and CDR2 ANQGSEA come from the germline V gene. The CDR3 loop spans 13 amino acids. In nucleotides, the CDR3 is TGCAGCGTTCTAAACATAGGAGGTTACGAGCAGTACTTC. As protein: CSVLNIGGYEQYF.

The J gene is TRBJ1-6, the V gene TRBV4-3; D is undetermined. The germline gives CDR1 LGHNA, CDR2 YSLEER. Deletions cut 0 bases from V and 7 bases from J, with 4 bases between. This CDR3 is built from 13 residues. CDR3 nucleotides: TGCGCCAGCAGCCAAGAAAGCAATTCACCCCTCCACTTT. Its translation: CASSQESNSPLHF.

There are a few counts of this clonotype. The genes are TRBV20-1 and TRBJ1-1; the D gene is possibly TRBD1 (6 bases). This CDR3 is 18 amino acids long. CDR1 and CDR2 (germline): DFQATT, SNEGSKA (reference sequence). With 1 base removed from V and 1 base from J, the gap between germline ends came to 22 bases. For the CDR3, the DNA is TGCAGTGCTAGAGCAAGTAAGGGACACCCCCGAGGGAACACTGAAGCTTTCTTT. This codes for CSARASKGHPRGNTEAFF.

The chain has TRBV12-3 or TRBV12-4 and TRBJ2-7; TRBD1 agrees at 9 bases. The CDR3 runs to 13 residues. V gave up 9 bases and J gave up 4 bases; unmatched junction bases: 7. The CDR3 sequence is CASVGQGSYEQYF. The CDR3, as DNA: TGTGCCAGTGTAGGACAGGGGTCTTACGAGCAGTACTTC.

In its sample, this clonotype is medium-sized (0.01 to 0.1%). The chain is built from TRBV27 and TRBJ1-4; a possible D gene is TRBD1 (6 bases). The CDR3 contains 18 residues. V lost 4 bases to trimming and J lost 7 bases, with 25 bases between them. CDR1 is MNHEY and CDR2 is SMNVEV in the germline V gene (reference sequence). The CDR3 region has the DNA TGTGCCAGCAGTTCCCTGACAGGTGGGGCCGTTGGGGGTGAAAAACTGTTTTTT. This encodes CASSSLTGGAVGGEKLFF.

Here the CDR3 DNA reads TGTGCCACCAGTGACGGTGGGGTCCTCCACAATGAGCAGTTCTTC. This sequence encodes CATSDGGVLHNEQFF. This chain joins TRBV24-1 and TRBJ2-1; D remains unclear. The V and J ends lost 4 bases and 5 bases respectively, with 14 bases between them. Germline loops: CDR1 KGHDR, CDR2 SFDVKD. CDR3 length: 15 amino acids.

The chain links TRBV6-2 or TRBV6-3 to TRBJ2-5; D possibly corresponds to TRBD2 (7 bases). Trimming removed 0 bases from V and 5 bases from J, with 10 bases in between. Looked up from germline, CDR1 is MNHEY and CDR2 is SVGEGT. This CDR3 is built from 14 residues. The CDR3 is CASSYSGGLETQYF. For the CDR3, the DNA is TGTGCCAGCAGTTACTCCGGGGGGCTGGAGACCCAGTACTTC.

The gene calls are TRBV20-1 and TRBJ2-1; 15 bases fit TRBD2. The J segment lost 6 bases and the V segment lost 2 bases, leaving 17 bases of the junction unmatched. The CDR3 has 20 amino acids. Germline assignment: CDR1 DFQATT and CDR2 SNEGSKA (reference sequence). CDR3 sequence reads: CSARPSPRTSGGAVGNEQFF. The CDR3, as DNA: TGCAGTGCTAGACCTAGTCCCCGGACTAGCGGGGGGGCTGTTGGCAATGAGCAGTTCTTC.

This clonotype was seen repeatedly, ten times or more. This chain links TRBV6-6 with TRBJ1-2; no clear D gene. CDR1 and CDR2 from the germline V gene are MNHNY and SVGAGI (reference sequence). V lost 6 bases and J lost 2, with 7 bases in between. The CDR3 spans 12 residues. The CDR3, as DNA: TGTGCCAGCAGCGAATCCAACTATGGCTACACCTTC. Encoded protein: CASSESNYGYTF.

A word on this clonotype: Germline is not matched at one junction end, which may reflect a read error. The chain joins TRBV7-7 to TRBJ1-1, with a possible D match to TRBD1 (5 bases). This CDR3 is built from 16 residues. The germline CDR1 and CDR2 sequences are SSHAT and FNYEAQ (reference sequence). The CDR3 protein is CASSLQFVRGRTEAFF. CDR3 nucleotides: TGTGCTAGCAGCTTGCAGTTCGTTCGGGGGAGAACTGAAGCTTTCTTT.

This clonotype has a handful of counts. Compared with germline, one end of the junction differs, possibly owing to a read error. The CDR3 region has the DNA TGTGCTAGCAGCTTAGGAAATAGCGCGGAGACCCAGTACTTC. This gives the protein CASSLGNSAETQYF. This chain links TRBV7-7 with TRBJ2-5; perhaps TRBD2 as D (5 bases). Germline CDR1 SSHAT, CDR2 FNYEAQ (reference sequence). The CDR3 runs 14 residues.

About this clonotype: This clone may be a read error of a much larger clone one base away. V is TRBV5-1 and J is TRBJ1-2, with a tentative D call TRBD1 (6 bases). CDR1 SGHRS and CDR2 YFSETQ come from the germline V gene. V was trimmed by 4 bases and J by 7 bases, leaving 17 bases between them. The CDR3 sequence is 14 residues long. CDR3 nucleotides: TGCGCCAGCAGCCTTGAGGGGGACGGCTGTGGCTACACCTTC. Residues: CASSLEGDGCGYTF.

V usage is TRBV11-3 and J usage is TRBJ1-3, with D unresolved. Trimming took 2 bases from V and 0 from J, leaving 8 bases between them. This CDR3 has 15 amino acids. Germline CDR1 SGHNT, CDR2 YENEEA. The CDR3 sequence: CASSLFAASGNTIYF. CDR3 nucleotide sequence: TGTGCCAGCAGCTTATTTGCAGCCTCTGGAAACACCATATATTTT.

This clonotype came up once. A much larger clone differs from this one at a single base, so this may be a read error. V and J are TRBV4-3 and TRBJ2-3, with TRBD1 matching 8 bases. Germline CDR1 and CDR2: LGHNA and YSLEER. CDR3 length equals 14 residues. V lost 0 bases to trimming and J lost 8 bases; unmatched junction nucleotides: 4. CDR3 DNA: TGCGCCAGCAGCCAAGAGACAGGGGCTTTTACGCAGTATTTT. Protein: CASSQETGAFTQYF.